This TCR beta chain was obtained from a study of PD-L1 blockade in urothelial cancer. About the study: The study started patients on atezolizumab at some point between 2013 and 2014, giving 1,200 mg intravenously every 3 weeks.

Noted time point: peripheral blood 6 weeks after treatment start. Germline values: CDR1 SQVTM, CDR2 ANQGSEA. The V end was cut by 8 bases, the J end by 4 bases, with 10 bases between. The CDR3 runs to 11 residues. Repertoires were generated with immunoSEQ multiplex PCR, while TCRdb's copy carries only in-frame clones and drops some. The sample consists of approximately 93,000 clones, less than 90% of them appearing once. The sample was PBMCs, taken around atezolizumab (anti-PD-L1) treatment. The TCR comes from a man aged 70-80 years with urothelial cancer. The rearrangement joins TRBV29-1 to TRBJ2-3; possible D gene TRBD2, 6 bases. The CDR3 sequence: CSSGGADTQYF. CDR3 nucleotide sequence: TGCAGCTCCGGAGGGGCAGATACGCAGTATTTT.